These 10 T cell receptor beta chains were all obtained from the same sample, sequenced in a study of T cell repertoires in cytomegalovirus infection. The antigens these receptors bind are not known. Using its own MiXCR run on the reads, TCRdb lists one record per CDR3 protein. This table has fewer than 950,000 distinct CDR3 sequences, 30% to 35% appearing once. This material consisted of cultured CD8+ T cells from PBMCs, taken from culture after CMV antigen stimulation. The receptors originated from a human donor in good health (CMV status not recorded). Some clones in this sample may be carry-over from other donors' samples.

The chain couples TRBV4-2 to TRBJ1-1, with TRBD1 identical over 9 bases. V dropped 7 bases and J dropped 3; count of bases not matched to a gene: 12. The germline CDR1 and CDR2 sequences are LGHNA and YNFKEQ. The CDR3 runs to 16 residues. The CDR3 coding sequence is TGTGCCAGCAACCCCCTACAGGGGGCAGGGGACACTGAAGCTTTCTTT. Translated, it gives CASNPLQGAGDTEAFF.

This sequence joins TRBV24-1 and TRBJ1-1; the D is unclear. Trimming removed 6 bases at V and 8 bases at J, with 9 bases between. The CDR3 extends over 11 amino acids. From germline, CDR1 is KGHDR and CDR2 SFDVKD. CDR3 protein: CATSWEGEAFF. The CDR3 DNA reads as TGTGCCACCAGTTGGGAGGGAGAAGCTTTCTTT.

This clonotype showed up just a few times. The chain uses TRBV19 and TRBJ2-1; the match to TRBD2 covers 12 bases. V lost 0 bases, J lost 5 bases, and 5 bases stayed unmatched. Germline values: CDR1 LNHDA, CDR2 SQIVND (reference sequence). The CDR3 has 17 residues. The CDR3 sequence is CASSIDPWTSGDNEQFF. The CDR3 region has the DNA TGTGCCAGTAGTATAGATCCCTGGACTAGCGGGGACAATGAGCAGTTCTTC.

The V call is TRBV4-2, the J call TRBJ2-1; D is undetermined. CDR1 is LGHNA and CDR2 is YNFKEQ in the germline V gene. Trimming stripped 7 bases from V and 3 bases from J, with 10 bases between. There are 13 residues in the CDR3. The chain's CDR3 is CASTGPGYNEQFF. CDR3 DNA sequence: TGTGCCAGCACCGGGCCCGGCTACAATGAGCAGTTCTTC.

This clonotype was detected only a few times. V is TRBV6-5 and J is TRBJ1-1, with 8 bases identical to TRBD1. Trimming removed 6 bases from V and 1 base from J; junction bases left unmatched: 16. CDR3 length equals 18 residues. The V gene's germline CDR1 is MNHEY and CDR2 SVGAGI. The CDR3: CASRPIRDRPVKNTEAFF. CDR3 nucleotides: TGTGCCAGCAGGCCGATCCGGGACAGGCCCGTGAAGAACACTGAAGCTTTCTTT.

This clonotype was seen many times. This chain joins TRBV24-1 and TRBJ2-1; 7 bases line up with TRBD1. CDR1 and CDR2 from the germline V gene are KGHDR and SFDVKD. The length of the CDR3 is 13 residues. With 10 bases clipped from V and 0 bases from J, the junction kept 2 bases outside the gene matches. CDR3 in DNA: TGTGCCACACGGGACAGCTCCTACAATGAGCAGTTCTTC. It translates to CATRDSSYNEQFF.

J is TRBJ1-2 and V is TRBV12-3 or TRBV12-4, with D perhaps TRBD1 (6 bases). Trimming cost V 1 base and J 1 base, with 10 bases left between them. The CDR3 is 15 residues long. CDR3 sequence (DNA): TGTGCCAGCAGTTTAGGCAGGGGAGATAACTATGGCTACACCTTC. Its protein product is CASSLGRGDNYGYTF.

V gene TRBV11-3 combines with J gene TRBJ2-3, with a weak D call TRBD1 (7 bases). There are 16 residues in the CDR3. Germline assignment: CDR1 SGHNT and CDR2 YENEEA. Trimming cost V 5 bases and J 5 bases, with 20 bases left between them. The CDR3 DNA reads as TGTGCCAGCAGCCCACGGACAGGCGGGATCAAAGATACGCAGTATTTT. The encoded protein is CASSPRTGGIKDTQYF.

The CDR3 bases are TGTGCCAGCAGTTTATCTGGGACTTCGTACGAGCAGTACGTC. Translation gives CASSLSGTSYEQYV. The rearrangement uses TRBV12-3 or TRBV12-4 and TRBJ2-7; D perhaps matches TRBD2 (6 bases). There are 14 residues in the CDR3. V gave up 2 bases and J gave up 4 bases, with 12 bases separating them.

This clonotype has just a few counts. The CDR3 spells CASSLDHGDHEQYF. In DNA, the CDR3 is TGTGCCAGCAGCTTAGATCACGGGGACCACGAGCAGTACTTC. The chain employs TRBV11-3 and TRBJ2-7; D tentatively reads TRBD1 or TRBD2 (5 bases each). The CDR3 totals 14 residues. Germline CDR1 and CDR2: SGHNT and YENEEA. Trimming removed 0 bases at V and 5 bases at J, with 11 bases between.